Below, 26 T cell receptor beta chains from the same sample are listed, as sequenced in a study of T cells in Graves' hyperthyroidism and ophthalmopathy. The TCR beta CDR3 regions underwent amplification using RNA transcripts as the source. The study used the HTBI primer set for a first-round RT-PCR of the TCR CDR3. TCRdb analysed the multiplex PCR reads with MiXCR anew, one entry per CDR3 protein. This repertoire shows hundreds of thousands of distinct CDR3 sequences, 15% to 20% found once; its top ten account for about two fifths. The sample taken for sequencing was blood. These receptors all stem from a middle-aged man with Graves' ophthalmopathy.

This clonotype was seen at least ten times. The chain couples TRBV7-3 to TRBJ2-2; no clear D gene. Trimming cost V 0 bases and J 6 bases, with 11 bases left between them. CDR1 and CDR2 from the germline V gene are SGHTA and FQGTGA. This CDR3 has 15 residues. The chain's CDR3 is CASSLTNGVPGELFF. CDR3 DNA sequence: TGTGCCAGCAGCTTAACGAACGGAGTTCCCGGGGAGCTGTTTTTT.

V and J are TRBV14 and TRBJ2-6, with D hard to call. Germline V gene sequence: CDR1 SGHDN, CDR2 FVKESK. The ends were cut back, 0 bases at V and 0 bases at J, with 12 bases in the middle. The CDR3 runs 18 residues. CDR3: CASSQDFTLLSGANVLTF. The CDR3 DNA is TGTGCCAGCAGCCAAGATTTCACTTTACTCTCTGGGGCCAACGTCCTGACTTTC.

This clonotype came up many times. The chain combines TRBV20-1 with TRBJ2-5, with 7 bases that match TRBD2. Trimming cost V 0 bases and J 5 bases; bases outside gene matches: 9. This CDR3 region has 15 residues. Germline lookup yields CDR1 DFQATT and CDR2 SNEGSKA (reference sequence). The chain's CDR3 is CSARDSRLAQETQYF. The CDR3 region has the DNA TGCAGTGCTAGAGATTCACGACTAGCTCAGGAGACCCAGTACTTC.

This clonotype was seen ten or more times. The rearrangement uses TRBV27 and TRBJ2-7; 11 bases agree with TRBD2. CDR1 and CDR2 from the germline V gene are MNHEY and SMNVEV (reference sequence). Losses at the gene ends were 8 bases for V and 0 bases for J; bases not matched to a gene: 6. This CDR3 has 15 residues. CDR3 region: CASQRLAGSSYEQYF. In DNA form, the CDR3 reads TGTGCCAGCCAGAGACTAGCGGGGAGCTCCTACGAGCAGTACTTC.

Many counts were recorded for this clonotype. The chain joins TRBV29-1 to TRBJ2-7; perhaps TRBD2 as D (6 bases). The V gene lost 3 bases and the J gene lost 2 bases, with 8 bases spanning the gap. This CDR3 spans 12 amino acids. Germline V CDR1 and CDR2: SQVTM, ANQGSEA. CDR3: CSVEGGAYEQYF. The CDR3 DNA is TGCAGCGTTGAGGGAGGCGCCTACGAGCAGTACTTC.

Turning to this clonotype: A much larger clone differs from this one at a single base, so this may be a read error. This rearrangement joins TRBV7-9 to TRBJ2-5; D is undetermined. This CDR3 is built from 14 residues. CDR1 SEHNR and CDR2 FQNEAQ come from the germline V gene (reference sequence). Between the trimmed V and J ends, which lost 4 bases and 5 bases, there was a span of 14 bases. The DNA for the CDR3 is TGTGCCAGCAGCTCTAGACCCCCTTGGGAGACCCAGTACTTC. Its translation is CASSSRPPWETQYF. Combining the CDR3 with reference TRBV7-9 and TRBJ2-5 gives the whole variable domain DTGVSQNPRHKITKRGQNVTFRCDPISEHNRLYWYRQTLGQGPEFLTYFQNEAQLEKSRLLSDRFSAERPKGSFSTLEIQRTEQGDSAMYLCASSSRPPWETQYFGPGTRLLVL.

This clonotype occurred many times. V is TRBV18 and J is TRBJ1-1; possibly TRBD1 for D (5 bases). The CDR3 runs to 12 residues. Germline V lookup: CDR1 KGHSH, CDR2 LQKENI. Trimming cost V 6 bases and J 5 bases, with 10 bases left between them. In nucleotides, the CDR3 is TGTGCCAGCTCTCCAGGGAGAACTGAAGCTTTCTTT. The encoded protein is CASSPGRTEAFF.

This clonotype appeared many times. The chain employs TRBV20-1 and TRBJ2-5; maybe TRBD2 (6 bases). CDR1 is DFQATT, CDR2 SNEGSKA, per germline (reference sequence). CDR3 length equals 13 residues. V lost 1 base to trimming and J lost 3 bases, with 9 bases between them. For the CDR3, the DNA is TGCAGTGCTAGAGGTACTAGCAAAGAGACCCAGTACTTC. Its translation is CSARGTSKETQYF.

This clonotype was seen ten or more times. The CDR3 DNA sequence: TGTGCCAGCAGTTACTCGGGACTAGTAAATGAGCAGTTCTTC. This encodes CASSYSGLVNEQFF. The chain employs TRBV6-5 and TRBJ2-1, with 8 bases fitting TRBD2. Germline V gene data show CDR1 as MNHEY and CDR2 as SVGAGI. The CDR3 runs 14 residues. After removal of 0 bases from V and 7 bases from J, the junction contained 2 bases not matched to a gene.

This clonotype was counted only a few times. A junction boundary mismatches the germline segment, possibly from a read error. The rearrangement joins TRBV28 to TRBJ1-1; D is ambiguous. The CDR3 has 13 amino acids. Looked up from germline, CDR1 is MDHEN and CDR2 is SYDVKM. CDR3 nucleotides: TGTGCCAGCAGTTTAAGAAACAAACGACTGCCGCTCTTT. Its protein product is CASSLRNKRLPLF.

This clonotype was seen a handful of times. The chain joins TRBV18 to TRBJ1-2, with TRBD1 matching over 8 bases. V shed 3 bases, J shed 1 base, and the junction held 7 bases outside the gene matches. Germline V CDR1 and CDR2: KGHSH, LQKENI. The CDR3 extends over 16 amino acids. This chain's CDR3 is CASSPGAGGDNYGYTF. In nucleotides, the CDR3 is TGTGCCAGCTCACCCGGAGCAGGGGGCGATAACTATGGCTACACCTTC.

V and J are TRBV15 and TRBJ1-5; no firm D call. Germline assignment: CDR1 LNHNV and CDR2 YYDKDF (reference sequence). The CDR3 length is 16 residues. Trimming left V 1 base short and J 3 bases short, with 13 bases between. The CDR3 reads CATSRVQEFDNQPQHF. The CDR3 nucleotides are TGTGCCACCAGCAGAGTCCAGGAGTTCGACAATCAGCCCCAGCATTTT.

This clonotype was detected a few times. V usage is TRBV2 and J usage is TRBJ2-4, with unresolved D. V was cut by 5 bases and J by 7 bases, with 18 bases left in between. The CDR3 is 15 amino acids. Germline loops: CDR1 SNHLY, CDR2 FYNNEI. The CDR3 bases are TGTGCCAGCAGTCGCGATTACCAGACGGCGAACATTCAGTACTTC. It specifies CASSRDYQTANIQYF.

This chain connects TRBV10-3 to TRBJ1-4; D is perhaps TRBD1 (6 bases). The CDR3 spans 14 residues. CDR1 and CDR2 from the germline V gene are ENHRY and SYGVKD. V lost 3 bases, J lost 9 bases, and 14 bases lay in between. The CDR3 bases are TGTGCCATCAGTGAAAGGACAGAGGGTCAAAAACTGTTTTTT. The encoded protein is CAISERTEGQKLFF.

This clonotype turned up a few times. The genes are TRBV5-1 and TRBJ2-1; weak D call: TRBD2 (5 bases). CDR3 length equals 13 residues. CDR1 SGHRS and CDR2 YFSETQ come from the germline V gene. With 5 bases removed from V and 11 bases from J, the gap between germline ends came to 17 bases. The CDR3 nucleotides read TGCGCCAGCAGTCAATTGCTCGGGGAGAAGCAGTTCTTC. Translation: CASSQLLGEKQFF.

This clonotype was recorded at least ten times. V gene TRBV7-2 combines with J gene TRBJ2-3; TRBD1 matches 11 bases. The trim removed 5 bases at V and 11 bases at J, leaving 6 bases unmatched. There are 13 residues in the CDR3. The V gene's germline CDR1 is SGHTA and CDR2 FQGNSA. CDR3 nucleotides: TGTGCCAGCAGCGGGACAGGGGGATTGGTGCAGTATTTT. This translates into CASSGTGGLVQYF.

This clonotype was counted many times. This chain uses TRBV24-1 with TRBJ2-3; D is unresolved. The CDR3 is made up of 13 amino acids. CDR1 is KGHDR, CDR2 SFDVKD, per germline. The V gene lost 7 bases and the J gene lost 8 bases, with 15 bases spanning the gap. The CDR3 DNA reads TGTGCCACCAGCACCGTCGGCGAAGTTACGCAGTATTTT. Translating it yields CATSTVGEVTQYF.

The J gene is TRBJ2-1, the V gene TRBV6-5, with 7 bases identical to TRBD1. The germline V gene encodes CDR1 MNHEY and CDR2 SVGAGI. The V and J ends lost 4 bases and 9 bases, in that order; junction bases with no gene match: 6. The CDR3 covers 13 residues. The chain's CDR3 is CASSSHRGGEQFF. CDR3 bases: TGTGCCAGCAGTTCTCACAGGGGTGGTGAGCAGTTCTTC.

This rearrangement joins TRBV5-4 to TRBJ2-5, with 7 bases fitting TRBD1. V dropped 6 bases and J dropped 3; count of bases not matched to a gene: 8. Per germline, CDR1 SGHNT and CDR2 YYREEE (reference sequence). CDR3 length: 14 residues. The CDR3 protein is CASNPRDSKETQYF. The CDR3 nucleotides read TGTGCCAGCAACCCTCGGGACAGCAAAGAGACCCAGTACTTC.

This clonotype was counted at least ten times. This chain connects TRBV11-3 to TRBJ2-1; 11 positions match TRBD2. This CDR3 is 15 amino acids long. With 5 bases clipped from V and 6 bases from J, the junction kept 6 bases outside the gene matches. CDR1 and CDR2 (germline): SGHNT, YENEEA. CDR3 sequence: CASSPGLAGINEQFF. CDR3 nucleotides: TGTGCCAGCAGCCCCGGACTAGCGGGCATCAATGAGCAGTTCTTC.

This clonotype was recorded many times. The chain has TRBV7-9 and TRBJ2-7; a possible D gene is TRBD2 (5 bases). Germline CDR1 reads SEHNR; CDR2 reads FQNEAQ (reference sequence). The ends were cut back, 3 bases at V and 4 bases at J, with 13 bases in the middle. The CDR3 length is 14 residues. The chain's CDR3 is CASSFWGDEYEQYF. The CDR3 DNA reads TGTGCCAGCAGCTTCTGGGGAGACGAGTACGAGCAGTACTTC.

The chain uses TRBV20-1 and TRBJ2-7; no reliable D call. The CDR3 consists of 10 residues. With 4 bases removed from V and 5 bases from J, the gap between germline ends came to 6 bases. Germline loops: CDR1 DFQATT, CDR2 SNEGSKA (reference sequence). CDR3: CSANRDEQYF. CDR3 nucleotide sequence: TGCAGTGCTAACAGAGACGAGCAGTACTTC.

The rearrangement uses TRBV10-2 and TRBJ2-1, with TRBD2 as a possible D gene (5 bases). CDR3 length: 15 residues. Germline CDR1 and CDR2: WSHSY and SAAADI. With 1 base removed from V and 0 bases from J, the gap between germline ends came to 7 bases. The DNA for the CDR3 is TGCGCCAGCAGTGAGTTTGGGAGCTCCTACAATGAGCAGTTCTTC. This encodes CASSEFGSSYNEQFF.

This clonotype has only a few counts. The chain links TRBV20-1 to TRBJ2-5; 7 bases are shared with TRBD1. The CDR3 covers 14 residues. In germline, CDR1 is DFQATT, CDR2 SNEGSKA (reference sequence). V lost 0 bases, J lost 5 bases, and 6 bases stayed unmatched. The CDR3 protein is CSARDLQGTETQYF. The CDR3, as DNA: TGCAGTGCTAGAGATCTACAGGGGACGGAGACCCAGTACTTC.

This clonotype was seen at least ten times. The chain employs TRBV18 and TRBJ2-1, with 10 bases matching TRBD2. The CDR3 spans 17 residues. V shed 2 bases and J 4 bases; nucleotides not matched to a gene: 8. Germline CDR1 is KGHSH and CDR2 is LQKENI. The CDR3 nucleotides are TGTGCCAGCTCACCAGTCCTAGCGGGAGCCCATTACAATGAGCAGTTCTTC. Translating gives CASSPVLAGAHYNEQFF.

The table lists this clonotype with a few counts. This chain links TRBV20-1 with TRBJ2-5; weak D call: TRBD2 (6 bases). The CDR3 is made up of 14 amino acids. Germline V gene lookup returns CDR1 DFQATT and CDR2 SNEGSKA (reference sequence). Between the trimmed V and J ends, which lost 3 bases and 1 base, there was a span of 12 bases. CDR3 residues: CSASRGISQETQYF. Written as DNA, the CDR3 is TGCAGTGCTAGTCGGGGGATCTCCCAAGAGACCCAGTACTTC.